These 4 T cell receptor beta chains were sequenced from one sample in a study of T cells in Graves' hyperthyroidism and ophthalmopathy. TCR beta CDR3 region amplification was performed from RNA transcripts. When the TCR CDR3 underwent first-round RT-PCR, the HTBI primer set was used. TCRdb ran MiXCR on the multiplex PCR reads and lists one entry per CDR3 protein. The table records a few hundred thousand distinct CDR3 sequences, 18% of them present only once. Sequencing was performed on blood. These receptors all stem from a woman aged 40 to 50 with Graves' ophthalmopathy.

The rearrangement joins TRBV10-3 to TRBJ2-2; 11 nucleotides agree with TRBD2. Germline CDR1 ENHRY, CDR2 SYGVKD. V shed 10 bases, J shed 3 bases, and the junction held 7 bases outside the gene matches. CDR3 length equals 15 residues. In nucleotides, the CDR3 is TGTGCCACAGGACTAGCGGGTATCGACACCGGGGAGCTGTTTTTT. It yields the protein CATGLAGIDTGELFF.

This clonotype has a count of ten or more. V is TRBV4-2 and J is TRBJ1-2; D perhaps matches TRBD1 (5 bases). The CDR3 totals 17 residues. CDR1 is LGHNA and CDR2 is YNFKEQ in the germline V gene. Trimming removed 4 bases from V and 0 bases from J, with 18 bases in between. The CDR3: CASSRLWEDTTNYGYTF. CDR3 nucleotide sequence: TGTGCCAGCAGCCGCCTGTGGGAGGACACAACTAACTATGGCTACACCTTC.

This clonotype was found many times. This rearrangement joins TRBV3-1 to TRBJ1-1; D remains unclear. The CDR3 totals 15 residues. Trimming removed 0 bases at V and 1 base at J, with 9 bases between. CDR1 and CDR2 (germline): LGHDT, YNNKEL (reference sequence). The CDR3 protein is CASSQDWRENTEAFF. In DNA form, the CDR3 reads TGTGCCAGCAGCCAAGATTGGAGAGAGAACACTGAAGCTTTCTTT.

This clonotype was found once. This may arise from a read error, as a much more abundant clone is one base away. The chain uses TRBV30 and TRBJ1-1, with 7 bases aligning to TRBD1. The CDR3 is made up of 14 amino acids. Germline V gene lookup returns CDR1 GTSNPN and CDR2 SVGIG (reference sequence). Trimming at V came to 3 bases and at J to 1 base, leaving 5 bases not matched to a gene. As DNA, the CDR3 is TGTGCCTGGAGGCCCAACAGGGGGAACACTGAAGCTTTCTTT. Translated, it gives CAWRPNRGNTEAFF.